This T cell receptor beta chain was sequenced in a study of OX40 agonist ivuxolimab in advanced cancers. Data came from immunoSEQ multiplex PCR; TCRdb stores just in-frame clones and leaves some out. The sample lists 75,000 to 90,000 clones, more than 70% occurring once. The CDR3 spans 14 residues. The TCR originated in an adult with an advanced solid tumor such as melanoma, head and neck, liver or kidney cancer. The rearrangement joins TRBV21-1 to TRBJ2-5. TRBV21-1 is annotated as a pseudogene. This sample comprised CD4+ or CD8+ T cells sorted from blood, obtained in a trial of the OX40 agonist ivuxolimab. CDR3 nucleotide sequence: TGTGCCAGCAGCAAATGTGGGGTATTGGAGACCCAGTACTTC. As protein: CASSKCGVLETQYF.